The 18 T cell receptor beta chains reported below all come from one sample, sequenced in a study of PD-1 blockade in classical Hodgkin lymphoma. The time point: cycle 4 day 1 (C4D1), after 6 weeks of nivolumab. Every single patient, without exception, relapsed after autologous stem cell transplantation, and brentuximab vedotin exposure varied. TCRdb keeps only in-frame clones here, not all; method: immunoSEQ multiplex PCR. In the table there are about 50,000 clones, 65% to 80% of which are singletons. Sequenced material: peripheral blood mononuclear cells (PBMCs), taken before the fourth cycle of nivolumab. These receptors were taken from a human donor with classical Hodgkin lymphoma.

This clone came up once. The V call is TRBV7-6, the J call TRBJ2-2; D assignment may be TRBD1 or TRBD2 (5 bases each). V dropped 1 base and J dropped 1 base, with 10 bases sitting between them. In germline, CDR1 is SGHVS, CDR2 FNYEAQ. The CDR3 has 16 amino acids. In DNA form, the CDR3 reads TGTGCCAGCAGCTTAGTGGGGGAGCGGAACACCGGGGAGCTGTTTTTT. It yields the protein CASSLVGERNTGELFF.

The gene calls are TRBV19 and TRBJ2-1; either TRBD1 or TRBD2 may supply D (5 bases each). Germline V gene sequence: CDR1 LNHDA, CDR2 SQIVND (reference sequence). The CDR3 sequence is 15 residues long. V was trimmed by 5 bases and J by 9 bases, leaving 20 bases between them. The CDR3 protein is CASSGTGRWLGEQFF. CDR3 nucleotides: TGTGCCAGTAGTGGCACGGGACGCTGGCTGGGTGAGCAGTTCTTC.

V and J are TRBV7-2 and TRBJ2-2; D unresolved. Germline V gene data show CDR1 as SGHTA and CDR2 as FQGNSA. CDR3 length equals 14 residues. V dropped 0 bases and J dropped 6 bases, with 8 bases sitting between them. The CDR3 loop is CASSLASGPGELFF. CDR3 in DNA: TGTGCCAGCAGCTTAGCGTCTGGTCCCGGGGAGCTGTTTTTT.

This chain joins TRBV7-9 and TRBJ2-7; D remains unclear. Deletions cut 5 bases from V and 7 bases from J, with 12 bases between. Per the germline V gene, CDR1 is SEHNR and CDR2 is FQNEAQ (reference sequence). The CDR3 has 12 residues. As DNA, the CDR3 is TGTGCCAGCAGCCCCGGCCTTGGGGAGCAGTACTTC. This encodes CASSPGLGEQYF.

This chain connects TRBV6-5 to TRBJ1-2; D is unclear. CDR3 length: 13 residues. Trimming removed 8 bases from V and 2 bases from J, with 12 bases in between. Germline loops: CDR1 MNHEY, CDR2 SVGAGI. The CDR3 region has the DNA TGTGCCAGCGGAATGGGCCCGAACTATGGCTACACCTTC. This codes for CASGMGPNYGYTF.

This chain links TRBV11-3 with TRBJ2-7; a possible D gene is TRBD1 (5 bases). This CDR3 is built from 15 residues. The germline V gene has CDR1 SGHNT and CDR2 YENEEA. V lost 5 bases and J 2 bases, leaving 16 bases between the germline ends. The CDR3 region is CASSRSPGSPYEQYF. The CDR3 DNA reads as TGTGCCAGCAGCCGTTCGCCAGGGTCGCCCTACGAGCAGTACTTC.

The CDR3 nucleotides read TGCGCCAGCAGCGAGGGACAGGGGGCGTACGGCTACACCTTC. It codes for CASSEGQGAYGYTF. The chain recombines TRBV5-1 with TRBJ1-2, with 12 bases matching TRBD1. Germline V CDR1 and CDR2: SGHRS, YFSETQ. The junction had 6 bases not matched to a gene; V was cut back by 4 bases and J by 8 bases. The CDR3 covers 14 residues. Based on the CDR3 plus reference TRBV5-1 and TRBJ1-2, the full variable domain is KAGVTQTPRYLIKTRGQQVTLSCSPISGHRSVSWYQQTPGQGLQFLFEYFSETQRNKGNFPGRFSGRQFSNSRSEMNVSTLELGDSALYLCASSEGQGAYGYTFGSGTRLTVV.

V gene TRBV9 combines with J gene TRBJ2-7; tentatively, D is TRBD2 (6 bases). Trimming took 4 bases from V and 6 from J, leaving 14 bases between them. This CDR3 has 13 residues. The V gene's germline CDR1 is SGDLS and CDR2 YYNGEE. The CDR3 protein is CASSTGLGGEQYF. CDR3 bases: TGTGCCAGCAGCACGGGGCTGGGGGGCGAGCAGTACTTC.

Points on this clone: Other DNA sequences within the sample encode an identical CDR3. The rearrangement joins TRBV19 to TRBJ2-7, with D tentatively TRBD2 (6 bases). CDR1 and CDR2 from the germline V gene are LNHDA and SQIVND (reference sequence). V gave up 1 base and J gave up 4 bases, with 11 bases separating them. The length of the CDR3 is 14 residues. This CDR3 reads CASSIGGAKYEQYF. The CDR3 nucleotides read TGTGCCAGTAGTATAGGCGGGGCCAAGTACGAGCAGTACTTC.

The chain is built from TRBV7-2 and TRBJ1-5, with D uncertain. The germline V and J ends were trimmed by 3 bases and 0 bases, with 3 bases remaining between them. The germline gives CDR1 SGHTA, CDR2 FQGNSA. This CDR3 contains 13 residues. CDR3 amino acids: CASSFISNQPQHF. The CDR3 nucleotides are TGTGCCAGCAGCTTTATTAGCAATCAGCCCCAGCATTTT.

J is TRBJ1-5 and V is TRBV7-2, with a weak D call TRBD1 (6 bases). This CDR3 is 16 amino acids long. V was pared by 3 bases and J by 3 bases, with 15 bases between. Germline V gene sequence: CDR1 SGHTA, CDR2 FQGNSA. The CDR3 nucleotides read TGTGCCAGCAGCTTCGAGCCCCGGGACAACAATCAGCCCCAGCATTTT. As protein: CASSFEPRDNNQPQHF. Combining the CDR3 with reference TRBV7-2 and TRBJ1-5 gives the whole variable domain GAGVSQSPSNKVTEKGKDVELRCDPISGHTALYWYRQSLGQGLEFLIYFQGNSAPDKSGLPSDRFSAERTGGSVSTLTIQRTQQEDSAVYLCASSFEPRDNNQPQHFGDGTRLSIL.

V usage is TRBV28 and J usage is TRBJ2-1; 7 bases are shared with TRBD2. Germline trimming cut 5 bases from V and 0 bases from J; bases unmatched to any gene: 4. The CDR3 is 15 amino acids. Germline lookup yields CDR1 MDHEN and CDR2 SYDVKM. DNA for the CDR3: TGTGCCAGCAGTGACGGGGGGAGCTCCTACAATGAGCAGTTCTTC. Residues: CASSDGGSSYNEQFF.

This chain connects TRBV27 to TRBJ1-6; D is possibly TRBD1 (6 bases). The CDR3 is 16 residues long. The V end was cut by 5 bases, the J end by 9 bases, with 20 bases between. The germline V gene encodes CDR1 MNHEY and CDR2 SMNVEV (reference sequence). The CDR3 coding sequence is TGTGCCAGCAGTGGGGGCAGGGGAGTTGTTGGTTCACCCCTCCACTTT. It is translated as CASSGGRGVVGSPLHF.

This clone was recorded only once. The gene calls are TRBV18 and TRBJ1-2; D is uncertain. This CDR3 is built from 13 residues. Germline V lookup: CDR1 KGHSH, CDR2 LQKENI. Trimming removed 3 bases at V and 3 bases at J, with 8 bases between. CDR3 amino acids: CASSPDTYYGYTF. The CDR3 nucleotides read TGTGCCAGCTCACCCGACACCTACTATGGCTACACCTTC.

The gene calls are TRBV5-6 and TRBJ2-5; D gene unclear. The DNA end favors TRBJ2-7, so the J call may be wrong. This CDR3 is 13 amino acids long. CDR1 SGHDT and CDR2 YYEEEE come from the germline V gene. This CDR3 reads CASSLEYSYEQYF. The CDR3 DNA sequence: TGTGCCAGCAGCTTGGAGTACTCCTACGAGCAGTACTTC.

In nucleotides, the CDR3 is TGTGCCAGCAGCTCTGGACCCGGCGTGGGGCAGTACTTC. Translating it yields CASSSGPGVGQYF. The V and J genes are TRBV5-8 and TRBJ2-7; no clear D gene. Between the trimmed V and J ends, which lost 3 bases and 9 bases, there was a span of 16 bases. CDR3 size: 13 residues. Germline V gives CDR1 SGHTS, CDR2 YDEGEE.

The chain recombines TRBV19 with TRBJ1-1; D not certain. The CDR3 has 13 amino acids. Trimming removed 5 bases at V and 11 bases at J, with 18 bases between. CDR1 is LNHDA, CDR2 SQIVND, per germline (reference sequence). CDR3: CASSSKPGRWAFF. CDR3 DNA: TGTGCCAGTAGTTCAAAACCGGGCCGCTGGGCTTTCTTT.

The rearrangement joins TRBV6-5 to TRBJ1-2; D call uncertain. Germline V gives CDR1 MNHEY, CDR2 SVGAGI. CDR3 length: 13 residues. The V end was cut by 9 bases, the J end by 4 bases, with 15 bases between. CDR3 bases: TGTGCCAGTTCGGGGTCCTCCTTCTATGGCTACACCTTC. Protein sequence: CASSGSSFYGYTF.